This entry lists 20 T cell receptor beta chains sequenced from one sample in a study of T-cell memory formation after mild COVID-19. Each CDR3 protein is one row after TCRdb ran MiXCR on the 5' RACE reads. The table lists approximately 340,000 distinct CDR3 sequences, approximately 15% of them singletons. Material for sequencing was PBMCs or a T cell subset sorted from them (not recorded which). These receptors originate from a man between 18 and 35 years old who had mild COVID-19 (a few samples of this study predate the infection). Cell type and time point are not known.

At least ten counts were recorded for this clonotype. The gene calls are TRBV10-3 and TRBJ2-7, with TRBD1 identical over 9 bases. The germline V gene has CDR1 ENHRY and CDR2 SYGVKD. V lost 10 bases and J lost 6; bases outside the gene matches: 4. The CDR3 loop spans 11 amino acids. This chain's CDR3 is CARRTGAEQYV. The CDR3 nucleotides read TGTGCCAGAAGGACAGGGGCCGAGCAGTACGTC.

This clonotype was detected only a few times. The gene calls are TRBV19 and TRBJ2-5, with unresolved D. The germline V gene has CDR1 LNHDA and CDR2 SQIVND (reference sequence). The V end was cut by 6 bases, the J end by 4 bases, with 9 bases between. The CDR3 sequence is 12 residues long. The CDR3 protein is CASRDRLETQYF. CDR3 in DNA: TGTGCCAGTAGGGATCGCCTAGAGACCCAGTACTTC.

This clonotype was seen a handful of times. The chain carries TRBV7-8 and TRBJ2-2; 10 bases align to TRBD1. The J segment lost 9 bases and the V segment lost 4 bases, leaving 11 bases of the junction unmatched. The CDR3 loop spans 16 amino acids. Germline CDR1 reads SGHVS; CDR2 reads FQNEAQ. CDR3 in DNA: TGTGCCAGCAGCTCCGGGGCGGGACAGGGGTTCCGGGAGCTGTTTTTT. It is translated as CASSSGAGQGFRELFF.

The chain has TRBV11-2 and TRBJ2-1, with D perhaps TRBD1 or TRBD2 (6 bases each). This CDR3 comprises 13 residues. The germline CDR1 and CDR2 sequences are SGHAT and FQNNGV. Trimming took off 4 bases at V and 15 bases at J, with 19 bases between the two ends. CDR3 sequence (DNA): TGTGCCAGCAGCTACCCCGGGGGCTCCCCGCCGTTCTTC. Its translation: CASSYPGGSPPFF.

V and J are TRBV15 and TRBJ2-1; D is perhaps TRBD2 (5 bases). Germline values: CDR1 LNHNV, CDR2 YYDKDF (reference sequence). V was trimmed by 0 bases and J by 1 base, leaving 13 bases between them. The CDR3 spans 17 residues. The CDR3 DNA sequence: TGTGCCACCAGCAGAGATCGCCTAGCAACGTCCTACAATGAGCAGTTCTTC. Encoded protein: CATSRDRLATSYNEQFF.

The CDR3: CSARPKDRMYSNQPQHF. The DNA of the CDR3 is TGCAGTGCTAGGCCCAAAGACAGAATGTATAGCAATCAGCCCCAGCATTTT. This chain connects TRBV20-1 to TRBJ1-5, with D perhaps TRBD1 (5 bases). The CDR3 covers 17 residues. CDR1 DFQATT and CDR2 SNEGSKA come from the germline V gene (reference sequence). Trimming pared 3 bases from V and 0 bases from J, leaving 18 bases between.

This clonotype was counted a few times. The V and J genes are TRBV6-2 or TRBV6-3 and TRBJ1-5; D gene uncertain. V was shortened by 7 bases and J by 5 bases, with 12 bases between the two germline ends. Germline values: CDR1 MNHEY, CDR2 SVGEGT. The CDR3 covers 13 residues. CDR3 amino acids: CASTPWVDQPQHF. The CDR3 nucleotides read TGTGCCAGCACCCCCTGGGTAGATCAGCCCCAGCATTTT.

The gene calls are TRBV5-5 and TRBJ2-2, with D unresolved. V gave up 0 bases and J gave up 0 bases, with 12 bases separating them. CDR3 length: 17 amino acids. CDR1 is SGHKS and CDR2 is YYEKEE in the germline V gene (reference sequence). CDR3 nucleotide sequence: TGTGCCAGCAGCTTGGGTCGTTGGCCCCCGAACACCGGGGAGCTGTTTTTT. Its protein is CASSLGRWPPNTGELFF.

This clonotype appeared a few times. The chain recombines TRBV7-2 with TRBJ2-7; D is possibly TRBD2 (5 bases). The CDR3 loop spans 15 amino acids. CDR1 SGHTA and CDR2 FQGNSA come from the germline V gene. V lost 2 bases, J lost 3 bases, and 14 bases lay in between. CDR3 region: CASSLLYGDDYEQYF. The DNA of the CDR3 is TGTGCCAGCAGCTTACTTTACGGGGATGACTACGAGCAGTACTTC.

As DNA, the CDR3 is TGTGCCAGCAGCCGTGGGGAGTCCGACTATGGCTACACCTTC. Translation: CASSRGESDYGYTF. V is TRBV4-2 and J is TRBJ1-2, with D unresolved. The germline V and J ends were trimmed by 4 bases and 3 bases, with 12 bases remaining between them. Germline values: CDR1 LGHNA, CDR2 YNFKEQ. This CDR3 contains 14 residues.

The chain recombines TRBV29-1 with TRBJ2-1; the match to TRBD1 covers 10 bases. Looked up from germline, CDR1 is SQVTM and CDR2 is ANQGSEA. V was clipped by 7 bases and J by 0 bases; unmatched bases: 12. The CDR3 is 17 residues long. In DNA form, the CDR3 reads TGCAGCGCCGTGGGGACAGGGGAGGGTGGCTCCTACAATGAGCAGTTCTTC. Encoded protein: CSAVGTGEGGSYNEQFF.

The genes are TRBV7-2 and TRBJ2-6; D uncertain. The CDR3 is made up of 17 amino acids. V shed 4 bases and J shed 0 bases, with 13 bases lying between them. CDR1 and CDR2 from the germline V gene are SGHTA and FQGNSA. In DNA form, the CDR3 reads TGTGCCAGCAGCTCCCTTAACCCGGGCTCTGGGGCCAACGTCCTGACTTTC. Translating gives CASSSLNPGSGANVLTF.

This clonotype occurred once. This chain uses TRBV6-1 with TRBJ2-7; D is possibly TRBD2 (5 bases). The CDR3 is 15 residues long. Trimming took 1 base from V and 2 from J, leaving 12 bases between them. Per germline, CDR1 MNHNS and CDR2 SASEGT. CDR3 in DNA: TGTGCCAGCAGTGAAGTTCCTGGACTCACCTACGAGCAGTACGTC. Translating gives CASSEVPGLTYEQYV.

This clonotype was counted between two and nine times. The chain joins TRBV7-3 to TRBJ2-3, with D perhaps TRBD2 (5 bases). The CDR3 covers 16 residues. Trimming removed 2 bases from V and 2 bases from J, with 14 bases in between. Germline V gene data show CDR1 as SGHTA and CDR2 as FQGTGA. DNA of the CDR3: TGTGCCAGCAGCTTAGGAGGTATGCCCCCCACAGATACGCAGTATTTT. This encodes CASSLGGMPPTDTQYF.

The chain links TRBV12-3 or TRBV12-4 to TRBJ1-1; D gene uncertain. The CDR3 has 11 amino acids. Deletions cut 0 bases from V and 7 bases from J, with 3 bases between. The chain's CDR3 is CASSLADEAFF. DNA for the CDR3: TGTGCCAGCAGTTTAGCAGATGAAGCTTTCTTT.

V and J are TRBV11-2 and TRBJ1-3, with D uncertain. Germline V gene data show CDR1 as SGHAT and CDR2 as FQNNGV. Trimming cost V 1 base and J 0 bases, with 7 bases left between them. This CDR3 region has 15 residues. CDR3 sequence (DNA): TGTGCCAGCAGCTTAGTTCAGAGCTCTGGAAACACCATATATTTT. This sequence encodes CASSLVQSSGNTIYF.

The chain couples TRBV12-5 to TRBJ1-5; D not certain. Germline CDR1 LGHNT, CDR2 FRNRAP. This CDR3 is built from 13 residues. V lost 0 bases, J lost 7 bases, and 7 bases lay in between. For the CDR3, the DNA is TGTGCTAGTGGTTTGGTACTGGGACAGCCCCAGCATTTT. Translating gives CASGLVLGQPQHF. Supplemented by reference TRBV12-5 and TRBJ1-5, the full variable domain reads DARVTQTPRHKVTEMGQEVTMRCQPILGHNTVFWYRQTMMQGLELLAYFRNRAPLDDSGMPKDRFSAEMPDATLATLKIQPSEPRDSAVYFCASGLVLGQPQHFGDGTRLSIL.

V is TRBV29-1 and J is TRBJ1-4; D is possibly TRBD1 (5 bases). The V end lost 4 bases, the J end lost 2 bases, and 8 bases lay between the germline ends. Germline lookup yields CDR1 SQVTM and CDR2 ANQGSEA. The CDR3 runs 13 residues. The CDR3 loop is CSVVGETNEKLFF. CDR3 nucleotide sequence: TGCAGCGTTGTGGGGGAGACTAATGAAAAACTGTTTTTT.

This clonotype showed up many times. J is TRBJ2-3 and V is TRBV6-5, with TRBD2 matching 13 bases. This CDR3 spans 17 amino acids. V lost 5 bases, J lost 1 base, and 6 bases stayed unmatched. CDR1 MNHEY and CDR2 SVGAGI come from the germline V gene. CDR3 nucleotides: TGTGCCAGCAGTAACACCGGGACTAGCGGGGGCACAGATACGCAGTATTTT. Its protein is CASSNTGTSGGTDTQYF.

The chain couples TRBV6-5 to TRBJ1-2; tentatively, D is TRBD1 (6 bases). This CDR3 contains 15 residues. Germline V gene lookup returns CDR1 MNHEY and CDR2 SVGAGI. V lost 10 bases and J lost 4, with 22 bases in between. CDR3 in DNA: TGTGCCACGGGCCAAGGGGGAGATCTTGGCTATGGCTACACCTTC. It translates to CATGQGGDLGYGYTF.